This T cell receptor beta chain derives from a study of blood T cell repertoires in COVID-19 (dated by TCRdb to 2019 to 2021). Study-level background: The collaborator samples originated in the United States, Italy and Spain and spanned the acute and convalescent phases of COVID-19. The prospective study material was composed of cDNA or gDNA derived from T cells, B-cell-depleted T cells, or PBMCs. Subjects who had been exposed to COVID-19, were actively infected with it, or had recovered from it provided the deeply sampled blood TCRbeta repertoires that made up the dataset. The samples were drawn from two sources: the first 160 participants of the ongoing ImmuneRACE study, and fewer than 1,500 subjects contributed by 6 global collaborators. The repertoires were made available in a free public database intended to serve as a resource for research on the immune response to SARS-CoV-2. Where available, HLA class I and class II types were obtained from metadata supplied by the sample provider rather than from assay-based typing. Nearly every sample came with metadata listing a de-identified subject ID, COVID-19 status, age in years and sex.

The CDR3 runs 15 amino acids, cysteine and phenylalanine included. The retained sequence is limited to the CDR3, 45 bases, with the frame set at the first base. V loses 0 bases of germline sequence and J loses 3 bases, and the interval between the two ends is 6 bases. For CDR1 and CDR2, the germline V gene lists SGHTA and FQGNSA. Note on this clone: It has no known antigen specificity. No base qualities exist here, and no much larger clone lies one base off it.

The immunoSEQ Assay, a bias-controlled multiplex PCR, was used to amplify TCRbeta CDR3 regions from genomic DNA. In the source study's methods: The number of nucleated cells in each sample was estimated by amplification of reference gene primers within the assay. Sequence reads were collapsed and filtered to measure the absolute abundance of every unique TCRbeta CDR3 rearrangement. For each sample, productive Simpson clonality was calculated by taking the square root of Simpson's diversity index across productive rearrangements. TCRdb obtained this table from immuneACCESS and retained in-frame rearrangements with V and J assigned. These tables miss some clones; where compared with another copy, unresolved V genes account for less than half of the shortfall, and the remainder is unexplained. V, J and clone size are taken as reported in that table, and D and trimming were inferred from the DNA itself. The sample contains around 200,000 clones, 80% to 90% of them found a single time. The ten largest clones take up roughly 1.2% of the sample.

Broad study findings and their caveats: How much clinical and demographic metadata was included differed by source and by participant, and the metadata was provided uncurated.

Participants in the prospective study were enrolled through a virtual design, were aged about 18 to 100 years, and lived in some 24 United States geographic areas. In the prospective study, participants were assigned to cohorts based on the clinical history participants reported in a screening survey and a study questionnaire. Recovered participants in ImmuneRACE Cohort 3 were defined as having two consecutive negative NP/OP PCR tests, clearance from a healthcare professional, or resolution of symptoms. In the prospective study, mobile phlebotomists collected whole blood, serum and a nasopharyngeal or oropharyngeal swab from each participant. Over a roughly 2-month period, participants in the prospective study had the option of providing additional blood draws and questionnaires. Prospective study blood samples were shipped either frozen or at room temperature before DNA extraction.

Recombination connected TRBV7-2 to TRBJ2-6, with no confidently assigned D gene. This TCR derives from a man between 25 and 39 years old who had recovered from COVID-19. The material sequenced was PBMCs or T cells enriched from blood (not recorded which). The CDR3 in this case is CASSLAWSGANVLTF. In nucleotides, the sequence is TGTGCCAGCAGCTTAGCGTGGAGTGGGGCCAACGTCCTGACTTTC.